This TCR beta chain was documented in a study of cytomegalovirus exposure and HLA in healthy donors. This clone has more than one count but fewer than ten. Antigen: not known. The CDR3 runs to 15 residues. V lost 0 bases and J lost 3, with 14 bases in between. Germline V CDR1 and CDR2: GTSNPN, SVGIG (reference sequence). Whole-study results and caveats: Links to common viral pathogens appeared, in a later analysis, for several of the most significant clusters.

60 Vbeta and 13 Jbeta primers were used in PCR. The method was immunoSEQ multiplex PCR; TCRdb's version includes in-frame clones alone and lacks a portion of them. The sample includes about 160,000 clones, more than 75% of them seen just once. The clonotype was recovered from a girl under 10 years old in good health and CMV-seropositive. The chain is built from TRBV30 and TRBJ2-5; a weak D match, TRBD1 (6 bases). Source material: PBMCs. The CDR3 nucleotides are TGTGCCTGGAGTGTACTTGACAGGAGCGAAGAGACCCAGTACTTC. This gives the protein CAWSVLDRSEETQYF.